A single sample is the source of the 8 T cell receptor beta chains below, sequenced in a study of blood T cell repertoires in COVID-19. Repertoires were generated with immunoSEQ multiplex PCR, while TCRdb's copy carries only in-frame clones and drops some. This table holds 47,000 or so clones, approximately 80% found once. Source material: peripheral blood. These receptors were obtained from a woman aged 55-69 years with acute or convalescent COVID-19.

For the CDR3, the DNA is TGTGCCAGCAGCTTAACACCGGGACAGGGGACCGAGCAGTACTTC. Translating it yields CASSLTPGQGTEQYF. The chain has TRBV7-3 and TRBJ2-7, with 10 nucleotides matching TRBD1. Germline CDR1 reads SGHTA; CDR2 reads FQGTGA. The CDR3 has 15 amino acids. V lost 0 bases to trimming and J lost 6 bases; unmatched junction nucleotides: 5. Based on the CDR3 plus reference TRBV7-3 and TRBJ2-7, the full variable domain is GAGVSQTPSNKVTEKGKYVELRCDPISGHTALYWYRQSLGQGPEFLIYFQGTGAADDSGLPNDRFFAVRPEGSVSTLKIQRTERGDSAVYLCASSLTPGQGTEQYFGPGTRLTVT.

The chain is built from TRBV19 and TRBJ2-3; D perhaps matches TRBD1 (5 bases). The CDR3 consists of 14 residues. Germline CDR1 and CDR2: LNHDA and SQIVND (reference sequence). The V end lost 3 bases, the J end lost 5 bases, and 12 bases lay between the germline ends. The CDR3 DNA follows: TGTGCCAGTAGTATTCGGCCAGGGAAAGATACGCAGTATTTT. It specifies CASSIRPGKDTQYF.

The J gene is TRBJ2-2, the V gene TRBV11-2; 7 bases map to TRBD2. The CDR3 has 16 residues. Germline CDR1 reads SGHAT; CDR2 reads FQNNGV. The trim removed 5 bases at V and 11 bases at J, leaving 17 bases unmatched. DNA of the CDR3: TGTGCCAGCAGCAACGGGGCGGGAGCCCTACCGAGAGAGCTGTTTTTT. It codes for CASSNGAGALPRELFF.

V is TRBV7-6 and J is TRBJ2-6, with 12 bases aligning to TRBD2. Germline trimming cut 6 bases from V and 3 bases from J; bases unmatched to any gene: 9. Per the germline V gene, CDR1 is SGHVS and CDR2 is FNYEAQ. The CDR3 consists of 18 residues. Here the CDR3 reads CASSPTGLAGLGANVLTF. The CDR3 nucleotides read TGTGCCAGCAGTCCTACCGGACTAGCGGGACTTGGGGCCAACGTCCTGACTTTC.

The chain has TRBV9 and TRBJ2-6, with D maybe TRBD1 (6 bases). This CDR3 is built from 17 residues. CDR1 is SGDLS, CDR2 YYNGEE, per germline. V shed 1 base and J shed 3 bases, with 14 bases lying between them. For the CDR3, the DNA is TGTGCCAGCAGCGTATCAGGGGCACCTTTTGGGGCCAACGTCCTGACTTTC. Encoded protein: CASSVSGAPFGANVLTF.

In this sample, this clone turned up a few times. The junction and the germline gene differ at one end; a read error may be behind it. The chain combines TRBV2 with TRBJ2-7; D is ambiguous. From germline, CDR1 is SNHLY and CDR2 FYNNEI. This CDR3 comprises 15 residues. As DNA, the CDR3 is TGTGCCAGCAGCCGGTCCACTATTGGCTCCCACGAGCAGTACTTC. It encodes CASSRSTIGSHEQYF.

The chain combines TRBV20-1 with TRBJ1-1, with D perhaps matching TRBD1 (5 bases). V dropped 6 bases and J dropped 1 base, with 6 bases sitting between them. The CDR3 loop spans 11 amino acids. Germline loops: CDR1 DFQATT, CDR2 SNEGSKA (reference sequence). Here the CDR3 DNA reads TGCAGTGCGACAGAGAACACTGAAGCTTTCTTT. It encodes CSATENTEAFF.

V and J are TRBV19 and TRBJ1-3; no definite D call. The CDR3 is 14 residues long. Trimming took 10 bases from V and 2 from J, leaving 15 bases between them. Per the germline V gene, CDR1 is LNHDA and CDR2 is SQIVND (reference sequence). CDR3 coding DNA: TGTGCCACCGTAGGGTCCGGGACTGGAAACACCATATATTTT. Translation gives CATVGSGTGNTIYF.